A single sample is the source of the 27 T cell receptor beta chains below, sequenced in a study of T cells in Graves' hyperthyroidism and ophthalmopathy. Amplified TCR beta CDR3 regions came from RNA transcripts. First-round RT-PCR of the TCR CDR3 relied on the HTBI primer set. TCRdb reprocessed the multiplex PCR reads with MiXCR, giving one entry per CDR3 protein. The data contain about 300,000 distinct CDR3 sequences, 15% to 20% of them seen just once; the ten biggest clones take up under 45%. The sequencing sample was made of blood. The origin of the receptors is a man between 45 and 60 years old with Graves' ophthalmopathy.

This clonotype occurred a few times. V usage is TRBV7-8 and J usage is TRBJ1-1; 10 bases align to TRBD1. Germline CDR1 SGHVS, CDR2 FQNEAQ. This CDR3 has 14 amino acids. Trimming at V came to 8 bases and at J to 4 bases, leaving 7 bases not matched to a gene. CDR3 sequence reads: CASGRDRGATEAFF. The CDR3 DNA reads TGTGCCAGCGGCCGGGACAGGGGAGCCACTGAAGCTTTCTTT. Using reference TRBV7-8 and TRBJ1-1 for the parts outside the CDR3, the full variable domain is GAGVSQSPRYKVAKRGQDVALRCDPISGHVSLFWYQQALGQGPEFLTYFQNEAQLDKSGLPSDRFFAERPEGSVSTLKIQRTQQEDSAVYLCASGRDRGATEAFFGQGTRLTVV.

The chain carries TRBV24-1 and TRBJ1-1; TRBD1 is a possible D gene (5 bases). Trimming removed 5 bases at V and 7 bases at J, with 13 bases between. The CDR3 consists of 13 residues. CDR1 and CDR2 from the germline V gene are KGHDR and SFDVKD. The CDR3 DNA sequence: TGTGCCACCAGTGGGGGCACAAGTTTTGAAGCTTTCTTT. It codes for CATSGGTSFEAFF.

This clonotype was found many times. The chain employs TRBV3-1 and TRBJ1-5; the D gene is possibly TRBD1 (6 bases). V was cut by 3 bases and J by 4 bases, with 13 bases left in between. Germline V gene sequence: CDR1 LGHDT, CDR2 YNNKEL (reference sequence). This CDR3 is 15 amino acids long. The CDR3 protein is CASSHYRELNQPQHF. The CDR3 DNA reads TGTGCCAGCAGCCATTACAGGGAATTGAATCAGCCCCAGCATTTT.

This clonotype was recorded a few times. The genes are TRBV18 and TRBJ2-7, with TRBD1 as a possible D gene (6 bases). Germline-derived CDR1 and CDR2 are KGHSH and LQKENI. This CDR3 contains 14 residues. The V gene lost 3 bases and the J gene lost 0 bases, with 9 bases spanning the gap. The CDR3 spells CASSPGQLSYEQYF. The CDR3 nucleotides are TGTGCCAGCTCACCGGGACAACTCTCCTACGAGCAGTACTTC. The full variable domain, completed using reference TRBV18 and TRBJ2-7, is NAGVMQNPRHLVRRRGQEARLRCSPMKGHSHVYWYRQLPEEGLKFMVYLQKENIIDESGMPKERFSAEFPKEGPSILRIQQVVRGDSAAYFCASSPGQLSYEQYFGPGTRLTVT.

This clonotype occurred a few times. This sequence joins TRBV10-3 and TRBJ1-2; D is unresolved. There are 15 residues in the CDR3. The germline V gene has CDR1 ENHRY and CDR2 SYGVKD. V was trimmed by 0 bases and J by 8 bases, leaving 16 bases between them. The CDR3, as DNA: TGTGCCATCAGTGAGTCAATGCTCGAGGGTTCCGGCTACACCTTC. Its protein product is CAISESMLEGSGYTF.

This clonotype was found many times. The CDR3 sequence: CASSLSQGTFVGYTF. The DNA for the CDR3 is TGTGCCAGCAGTTTATCGCAAGGGACCTTCGTTGGCTACACCTTC. The V call is TRBV27, the J call TRBJ1-2; tentatively, D is TRBD1 (5 bases). With 0 bases removed from V and 7 bases from J, the gap between germline ends came to 15 bases. The CDR3 spans 15 residues. Looked up from germline, CDR1 is MNHEY and CDR2 is SMNVEV (reference sequence).

The V and J genes are TRBV3-1 and TRBJ2-5; possibly TRBD1 for D (6 bases). Between the trimmed V and J ends, which lost 4 bases and 2 bases, there was a span of 11 bases. The CDR3 has 14 residues. The germline CDR1 and CDR2 sequences are LGHDT and YNNKEL (reference sequence). This CDR3 is CASSRGRGQETQYF. CDR3 nucleotides: TGTGCCAGCAGCCGAGGCAGGGGACAAGAGACCCAGTACTTC.

This chain joins TRBV9 and TRBJ2-5; maybe TRBD1 (5 bases). V was shortened by 0 bases and J by 0 bases, with 12 bases between the two germline ends. CDR1 is SGDLS and CDR2 is YYNGEE in the germline V gene. The CDR3 has 16 residues. The CDR3 sequence: CASSVAVGPYQETQYF. In DNA, the CDR3 is TGTGCCAGCAGCGTAGCGGTGGGGCCGTACCAAGAGACCCAGTACTTC.

The chain employs TRBV16 and TRBJ2-5; perhaps TRBD1 as D (6 bases). Germline loops: CDR1 KGHSY, CDR2 FQNENV. The CDR3 consists of 13 residues. V was cut by 4 bases and J by 3 bases, with 9 bases left in between. The CDR3 DNA is TGTGCCAGCAGCCCAGGGGCGGAAGAGACCCAGTACTTC. Amino acids: CASSPGAEETQYF. The complete variable domain, with remaining parts taken from reference TRBV16 and TRBJ2-5, reads GEEVAQTPKHLVRGEGQKAKLYCAPIKGHSYVFWYQQVLKNEFKFLISFQNENVFDETGMPKERFSAKCLPNSPCSLEIQATKLEDSAVYFCASSPGAEETQYFGPGTRLLVL.

This clonotype was found many times. The CDR3 DNA reads TGTGCCAGCAAAACCGAGACGAACACTGAAGCTTTCTTT. As protein: CASKTETNTEAFF. The J gene is TRBJ1-1, the V gene TRBV2; D is unclear. Trimming pared 7 bases from V and 1 base from J, leaving 10 bases between. The V gene's germline CDR1 is SNHLY and CDR2 FYNNEI. There are 13 residues in the CDR3.

Many counts were recorded for this clonotype. This sequence joins TRBV27 and TRBJ2-2, with D maybe TRBD2 (5 bases). V lost 3 bases and J lost 3, with 17 bases in between. Germline values: CDR1 MNHEY, CDR2 SMNVEV (reference sequence). The CDR3 has 17 amino acids. The chain's CDR3 is CASSFQGQRPYTGELFF. The CDR3 coding sequence is TGTGCCAGCAGTTTCCAAGGGCAGCGGCCGTACACCGGGGAGCTGTTTTTT.

This chain connects TRBV7-8 to TRBJ1-1; a weak D match, TRBD1 (6 bases). V was clipped by 0 bases and J by 7 bases, with 9 bases between them. Germline-derived CDR1 and CDR2 are SGHVS and FQNEAQ. The CDR3 totals 13 residues. The CDR3 sequence: CASSLAVGGEAFF. The CDR3 nucleotides read TGTGCCAGCAGCTTAGCGGTAGGGGGTGAAGCTTTCTTT. Full variable domain (outside the CDR3, taken from reference TRBV7-8 and TRBJ1-1): GAGVSQSPRYKVAKRGQDVALRCDPISGHVSLFWYQQALGQGPEFLTYFQNEAQLDKSGLPSDRFFAERPEGSVSTLKIQRTQQEDSAVYLCASSLAVGGEAFFGQGTRLTVV.

This clonotype showed up many times. The chain is built from TRBV20-1 and TRBJ2-1, with D possibly matching TRBD2 (6 bases). This CDR3 region has 16 residues. CDR1 is DFQATT and CDR2 is SNEGSKA in the germline V gene (reference sequence). The V and J ends lost 0 bases and 6 bases respectively, with 18 bases between them. The CDR3 region is CSARDWTGTGGNEQFF. The CDR3 region has the DNA TGCAGTGCTAGAGATTGGACCGGGACTGGCGGCAATGAGCAGTTCTTC.

The gene calls are TRBV11-2 and TRBJ2-7, with 8 bases matching TRBD1. Germline V lookup: CDR1 SGHAT, CDR2 FQNNGV. There are 15 residues in the CDR3. V gave up 8 bases and J gave up 3 bases; unmatched junction bases: 12. The CDR3 nucleotides read TGTGCCAGCGGTCCAACCGGGACAGGATACTACGAGCAGTACTTC. It translates to CASGPTGTGYYEQYF.

This clonotype was seen just once. The chain uses TRBV11-2 and TRBJ2-2, with 11 bases aligning to TRBD2. Trimming took 6 bases from V and 1 from J; bases not matched to a gene: 4. Per the germline V gene, CDR1 is SGHAT and CDR2 is FQNNGV. The CDR3 extends over 16 amino acids. CDR3 sequence (DNA): TGTGCCAGCAGGAGACTAGCGGGACGGAACACCGGGGAGCTGTTTTTT. The encoded protein is CASRRLAGRNTGELFF.

V and J are TRBV5-1 and TRBJ1-2; the match to TRBD1 covers 7 bases. The germline gives CDR1 SGHRS, CDR2 YFSETQ. The CDR3 has 16 amino acids. The V and J ends lost 3 bases and 4 bases, in that order; junction bases with no gene match: 12. As DNA, the CDR3 is TGCGCCAGCAGCTGGGAGACAGGGAGGCGAATCTATGGCTACACCTTC. Encoded protein: CASSWETGRRIYGYTF.

The sample holds many counts of this clonotype. V usage is TRBV6-1 and J usage is TRBJ1-5, with D hard to call. Germline CDR1 reads MNHNS; CDR2 reads SASEGT. Trimming pared 6 bases from V and 5 bases from J, leaving 11 bases between. The CDR3 is 13 amino acids. CDR3 loop: CASRLDVDQPQHF. As DNA, the CDR3 is TGTGCCAGCAGGTTGGACGTTGATCAGCCCCAGCATTTT.

The CDR3 sequence is CASGRGGPYEQYF. CDR3 nucleotides: TGTGCCAGCGGGCGGGGAGGGCCGTACGAGCAGTACTTC. This chain links TRBV9 with TRBJ2-7, with TRBD2 identical over 7 bases. Germline CDR1 reads SGDLS; CDR2 reads YYNGEE. Germline trimming cut 7 bases from V and 4 bases from J; bases unmatched to any gene: 8. The CDR3 loop spans 13 amino acids.

As regards this clonotype: It is likely a read error, because the conserved phenylalanine at the end of the CDR3 is missing. The rearrangement uses TRBV28 and TRBJ1-5; TRBD1 might be the D (6 bases). CDR3 length equals 15 residues. The germline V gene encodes CDR1 MDHEN and CDR2 SYDVKM. Trimming removed 1 base at V and 4 bases at J, with 11 bases between. CDR3 sequence: CASSLSRGGNQPQHL. DNA of the CDR3: TGTGCCAGCAGTTTATCCAGGGGTGGAAATCAGCCCCAGCATCTT.

This clonotype has a count of ten or more. The chain is built from TRBV11-3 and TRBJ2-3; either TRBD1 or TRBD2 may fit D (7 bases each). Germline CDR1 SGHNT, CDR2 YENEEA. The CDR3 covers 14 residues. Trimming stripped 5 bases from V and 10 bases from J, with 19 bases between. This CDR3 reads CASSLRQGGGAQYF. CDR3 DNA: TGTGCCAGCAGCCTGCGACAGGGAGGGGGTGCGCAGTATTTT.

As concerns this clonotype: A much larger clone differs from this one at a single base, so this may be a read error. V usage is TRBV28 and J usage is TRBJ1-5; TRBD1 aligns across 7 bases. V lost 8 bases to trimming and J lost 9 bases; unmatched junction nucleotides: 10. This CDR3 contains 13 residues. Germline-derived CDR1 and CDR2 are MDHEN and SYDVKM. The CDR3: CASFDRVISPQHF. CDR3 DNA: TGTGCCAGCTTTGACAGGGTGATATCGCCCCAGCATTTT.

The chain couples TRBV7-2 to TRBJ2-2; 13 bases are shared with TRBD2. This CDR3 is 18 amino acids long. Germline CDR1 reads SGHTA; CDR2 reads FQGNSA. V shed 5 bases, J shed 4 bases, and the junction held 10 bases outside the gene matches. CDR3: CASSPPGLAGVGTGELFF. The CDR3 DNA reads TGTGCCAGCAGCCCCCCCGGACTAGCGGGAGTGGGCACCGGGGAGCTGTTTTTT.

The chain links TRBV20-1 to TRBJ2-5, with 8 bases that match TRBD2. The germline CDR1 and CDR2 sequences are DFQATT and SNEGSKA (reference sequence). J lost 4 bases, V lost 0 bases, and 10 bases had no gene match. The CDR3 is made up of 16 amino acids. This CDR3 is CSARDGASGGGETQYF. The CDR3 coding sequence is TGCAGTGCTAGAGATGGGGCTTCGGGAGGGGGAGAGACCCAGTACTTC.

This clonotype has just a few counts. V usage is TRBV19 and J usage is TRBJ1-1, with TRBD1 identical over 10 bases. Germline trimming cut 7 bases from V and 4 bases from J; bases unmatched to any gene: 6. The CDR3 loop spans 14 amino acids. The V gene's germline CDR1 is LNHDA and CDR2 SQIVND (reference sequence). This chain's CDR3 is CASKYRDRGTEAFF. The DNA of the CDR3 is TGTGCCAGTAAGTACCGGGACAGGGGCACTGAAGCTTTCTTT.

This clonotype came up many times. The J gene is TRBJ1-2, the V gene TRBV6-1; 9 nucleotides match TRBD1. Germline CDR1 is MNHNS and CDR2 is SASEGT. The V and J ends lost 1 base and 4 bases, in that order; junction bases with no gene match: 7. This CDR3 contains 16 residues. The CDR3 reads CASSEDHRGRLYGYTF. DNA of the CDR3: TGTGCCAGCAGTGAAGACCACAGGGGGCGCCTCTATGGCTACACCTTC.

This sequence joins TRBV29-1 and TRBJ1-1, with TRBD1 as a possible D gene (5 bases). This CDR3 is built from 14 residues. V was cut by 0 bases and J by 4 bases, with 12 bases left in between. Looked up from germline, CDR1 is SQVTM and CDR2 is ANQGSEA. CDR3 coding DNA: TGCAGCGTTGAAGAGGGAGGGGTGGGCACTGAAGCTTTCTTT. Translating gives CSVEEGGVGTEAFF.

Comment on this clonotype: Being one base from a much bigger clone, this may be a read error. The chain joins TRBV28 to TRBJ1-5; TRBD1 is a possible D gene (6 bases). In germline, CDR1 is MDHEN, CDR2 SYDVKM. This CDR3 has 14 amino acids. For the CDR3, the DNA is TGTGCCAGCAGTTCCAGGGGCCTGAGGCAGCTCCAGCATTTT. It encodes CASSSRGLRQLQHF.